This T cell receptor (beta chain) was obtained from a study of blood T cells in healthy people across ages. PCR was performed a second time for about 6 to 12 cycles using a sample-barcoded 5' primer and a J-beta primer mix. There were at least 2.5 million CDR3-containing paired-end reads obtained from each sample. TCRdb reanalysed the 5' RACE reads using MiXCR and keeps one entry per CDR3 protein. The top ten hold about 26% of the sample, which has some 550,000 distinct CDR3 sequences, under 55% seen once. Regarding the study as a whole: Observed TCR beta diversity showed a strong correlation with the percentage of naive T cells as measured by flow cytometry. One million T cells yielded diversity estimates that were considered underestimates.

As for this clonotype: Its antigen is still unknown.

Trimming removed 1 base at V and 2 bases at J, with 11 bases between. This CDR3 contains 14 residues. In germline, CDR1 is SQVTM, CDR2 ANQGSEA. This TCR derives from an elderly man in good health. The chain employs TRBV29-1 and TRBJ2-5, with D unresolved. Sequenced: blood. CDR3 DNA: TGCAGCGTTGAAGGCCAAAGTGGGCAAGAGACCCAGTACTTC. This sequence encodes CSVEGQSGQETQYF.